The 4 T cell receptor beta chains given below trace back to one sample, sequenced in a study of vaccination effects on CD4 cells after COVID-19. Their specific antigens are unknown. Profiled with immunoSEQ multiplex PCR; TCRdb holds only in-frame clones, not every one. Among about 45,000 clones listed, roughly 74% were seen once. Upon completion of about 10 days in culture, CD4+ T cells were isolated. The sample was CD4+ T cells from PBMCs cultured without peptide, taken before COVID-19 vaccination. All receptors come from a human donor who had a prior SARS-CoV-2 infection.

The CDR3 here is CASSLLAGGQPSLGTQYF. CDR3 in DNA: TGTGCCAGCAGCTTACTAGCGGGAGGGCAACCGAGCTTAGGTACGCAGTATTTT. This chain joins TRBV7-8 and TRBJ2-3, with 12 bases aligning to TRBD2. The V gene end was trimmed by 2 bases and the J gene end by 8 bases; junction bases not matched to a gene: 14. This CDR3 is 18 amino acids long. Germline V gene sequence: CDR1 SGHVS, CDR2 FQNEAQ.

This sequence joins TRBV11-2 and TRBJ2-2; TRBD2 aligns across 8 bases. CDR1 is SGHAT, CDR2 FQNNGV, per germline. J was trimmed by 1 base and V by 5 bases; bases with no gene match: 3. The CDR3 has 15 residues. CDR3: CASSLTSGNTGELFF. The CDR3 bases are TGTGCCAGCAGCCTTACTAGCGGGAACACCGGGGAGCTGTTTTTT. Combining the CDR3 with reference TRBV11-2 and TRBJ2-2 gives the whole variable domain EAGVAQSPRYKIIEKRQSVAFWCNPISGHATLYWYQQILGQGPKLLIQFQNNGVVDDSQLPKDRFSAERLKGVDSTLKIQPAKLEDSAVYLCASSLTSGNTGELFFGEGSRLTVL.

This clone appeared a single time. The gene calls are TRBV5-5 and TRBJ2-7, with TRBD1 matching over 8 bases. In germline, CDR1 is SGHKS, CDR2 YYEKEE (reference sequence). This CDR3 has 14 residues. With 4 bases clipped from V and 3 bases from J, the junction kept 6 bases outside the gene matches. DNA for the CDR3: TGTGCCAGCAGCAGGACAGGGCTGGGCTACGAGCAGTACTTC. Amino acid sequence: CASSRTGLGYEQYF.

This clone occurred a few times. V is TRBV14 and J is TRBJ2-1, with D perhaps TRBD1 (6 bases). The CDR3 is made up of 15 amino acids. Trimming took off 1 base at V and 6 bases at J, with 13 bases between the two ends. Per germline, CDR1 SGHDN and CDR2 FVKESK. The DNA for the CDR3 is TGTGCCAGCAGCCAAGTAAGGGGGTGGCCCAATGAGCAGTTCTTC. It encodes CASSQVRGWPNEQFF. Complete variable domain (other parts from reference TRBV14 and TRBJ2-1): EAGVTQFPSHSVIEKGQTVTLRCDPISGHDNLYWYRRVMGKEIKFLLHFVKESKQDESGMPNNRFLAERTGGTYSTLKVQPAELEDSGVYFCASSQVRGWPNEQFFGPGTRLTVL.